The following is a T cell receptor (beta chain) sequence with its context. Antigen: not known. The sample originates from a study of cytomegalovirus exposure and HLA in healthy donors. On the study more broadly: From roughly 180 million T cells, an earlier analysis saw approximately 110 million unique TCR beta sequences. Notes on the study in general: What a later analysis reportedly showed was that an Asian-associated ancestry cluster had fewer N-insertions than the approximately 700-donor mean. A later analysis linked a missense DCLRE1C variant to TCR beta V- and J-gene trimming.

Use of 60 Vbeta and 13 Jbeta primers characterized the PCR. Only in-frame clones appear in the TCRdb table, and some are missing; sequencing was by immunoSEQ multiplex PCR. The data contain about 210,000 clones, over 75% of them singletons. Sequenced sample: PBMCs. This TCR came from a male donor in good health and CMV-seronegative.

CDR3 coding DNA: TGTGCCAGCAGTTTAGGGGGGGCGCGGGGATCCTACAATGAGCAGTTCTTC. It encodes CASSLGGARGSYNEQFF. This chain connects TRBV9 to TRBJ2-1, with D perhaps TRBD2 (7 bases). Trimming removed 5 bases at V and 1 base at J, with 19 bases between. This CDR3 has 17 residues. Germline-derived CDR1 and CDR2 are SGDLS and YYNGEE.